This TCR beta chain derives from a study of blood T cells in healthy people across ages. Findings and caveats of the study: The unknown donor CMV status may have confounded expanded clonotype changes. Long-lived donors carried more naive CD4+ cells and greater diversity than aged donors.

The CDR3 is made up of 14 amino acids. Germline CDR1 DFQATT, CDR2 SNEGSKA (reference sequence). V gave up 5 bases and J gave up 0 bases, with 14 bases separating them. Sample-barcoded 5' priming and a J-beta primer mix drove a second PCR of about 7 to 11 cycles. TCRdb passed the 5' RACE reads through MiXCR, listing each CDR3 protein once. The table lists about 810,000 distinct CDR3 sequences, around 36% of them singletons. This clonotype was counted only a few times. The antigen is unknown. There were healthy Caucasian individuals from Russia, aged roughly 6 to 90, serving as donors. The material sequenced was blood. The TCR comes from a man younger than 30 in good health. V usage is TRBV20-1 and J usage is TRBJ2-7, with D possibly being TRBD1 or TRBD2 (5 bases each). CDR3 nucleotide sequence: TGCAGTGCTGCCAGGGAGTCTTCCTCCTACGAGCAGTACTTC. Translating gives CSAARESSSYEQYF.